A single sample gave rise to the 14 T cell receptor beta chains below, sequenced in a study of blood T cell repertoires in COVID-19. Some clones are missing from TCRdb's copy, which holds only in-frame ones; the method was immunoSEQ multiplex PCR. Of 190,000 or so clones listed, about 86% are singletons. The source material was peripheral blood. The source of these receptors is a young woman with active or convalescent COVID-19.

The chain combines TRBV5-1 with TRBJ1-1; 7 bases are shared with TRBD1. The ends lost 3 bases at V and 7 bases at J; junction bases unmatched: 15. CDR1 and CDR2 (germline): SGHRS, YFSETQ. The CDR3 is 16 residues long. The CDR3 region has the DNA TGCGCCAGCAGCTCCCGCCCCATGGCTAACAGGGGTGAAGCTTTCTTT. This translates into CASSSRPMANRGEAFF.

The chain employs TRBV5-4 and TRBJ2-7; 7 nucleotides line up with TRBD1. After removal of 4 bases from V and 2 bases from J, the junction contained 9 bases not matched to a gene. This CDR3 spans 15 amino acids. Germline V lookup: CDR1 SGHNT, CDR2 YYREEE (reference sequence). The CDR3 loop reads CASSDRQGKAYEQYF. CDR3 nucleotide sequence: TGTGCCAGCAGCGATCGACAGGGAAAGGCCTACGAGCAGTACTTC.

The V and J genes are TRBV3-1 (or the pseudogene TRBV3-2) and TRBJ1-4; D unresolved. The CDR3 loop spans 14 amino acids. V was cut by 1 base and J by 0 bases, with 3 bases left in between. Germline V gene sequence: CDR1 LGHDT, CDR2 YNNKEL (reference sequence). CDR3 in amino acids: CASSQAATNEKLFF. The CDR3 DNA reads as TGTGCCAGCAGCCAAGCGGCAACTAATGAAAAACTGTTTTTT.

The chain joins TRBV10-2 to TRBJ2-1; D is undetermined. The CDR3 contains 11 residues. Per the germline V gene, CDR1 is WSHSY and CDR2 is SAAADI. The V end was cut by 3 bases, the J end by 6 bases, with 3 bases between. CDR3: CASSDSNEQFF. In nucleotides, the CDR3 is TGCGCCAGCAGTGATAGCAATGAGCAGTTCTTC.

This clone appeared once. The rearrangement joins TRBV27 to TRBJ2-7; TRBD1 matches at 8 bases. The germline gives CDR1 MNHEY, CDR2 SMNVEV (reference sequence). The CDR3 loop spans 15 amino acids. The V gene end was trimmed by 7 bases and the J gene end by 3 bases; junction bases not matched to a gene: 11. This CDR3 reads CASKLGQGGNYEQYF. DNA for the CDR3: TGTGCCAGCAAATTAGGACAGGGCGGGAACTACGAGCAGTACTTC.

The V call is TRBV19, the J call TRBJ1-2, with 9 bases that match TRBD1. The CDR3 is 13 residues long. V gave up 4 bases and J gave up 4 bases; unmatched junction bases: 1. CDR1 is LNHDA and CDR2 is SQIVND in the germline V gene (reference sequence). CDR3 in amino acids: CASSRDRAYGYTF. The CDR3 nucleotides are TGTGCCAGTAGTAGGGACAGGGCCTATGGCTACACCTTC.

This clone was detected only a few times. The chain carries TRBV11-2 and TRBJ2-2; no clear D. Trimming took off 1 base at V and 5 bases at J, with 14 bases between the two ends. This CDR3 comprises 16 residues. Germline values: CDR1 SGHAT, CDR2 FQNNGV. The CDR3 protein is CASSLGDVAVTGELFF. The DNA of the CDR3 is TGTGCCAGCAGCTTAGGTGATGTGGCAGTAACCGGGGAGCTGTTTTTT. Filled out from reference TRBV11-2 and TRBJ2-2, the complete variable domain reads EAGVAQSPRYKIIEKRQSVAFWCNPISGHATLYWYQQILGQGPKLLIQFQNNGVVDDSQLPKDRFSAERLKGVDSTLKIQPAKLEDSAVYLCASSLGDVAVTGELFFGEGSRLTVL.

This chain uses TRBV24-1 with TRBJ2-1; D unresolved. CDR1 KGHDR and CDR2 SFDVKD come from the germline V gene. Trimming took off 3 bases at V and 8 bases at J, with 7 bases between the two ends. The CDR3 totals 12 residues. The DNA of the CDR3 is TGTGCCACCAGTGATCGGAGTCATGAGCAGTTCTTC. It yields the protein CATSDRSHEQFF.

The rearrangement joins TRBV5-8 to TRBJ2-2; 9 bases match TRBD1. The V gene end was trimmed by 2 bases and the J gene end by 1 base; junction bases not matched to a gene: 3. Germline V gives CDR1 SGHTS, CDR2 YDEGEE. CDR3 length: 16 amino acids. This chain's CDR3 is CASSFGTGWNTGELFF. The CDR3 DNA is TGTGCCAGCAGCTTCGGGACAGGGTGGAACACCGGGGAGCTGTTTTTT.

The gene calls are TRBV7-2 and TRBJ2-3, with TRBD1 identical over 8 bases. The CDR3 runs 15 residues. Trimming at V came to 5 bases and at J to 2 bases, leaving 6 bases not matched to a gene. Per germline, CDR1 SGHTA and CDR2 FQGNSA. The DNA of the CDR3 is TGTGCCAGCAGCCGGGACAGGCCCTTCACAGATACGCAGTATTTT. Encoded protein: CASSRDRPFTDTQYF.

The CDR3 bases are TGTGCCAGCCGACAGGGGGCGATGTCCGGGGAGCTGTTTTTT. Translated: CASRQGAMSGELFF. The chain is built from TRBV27 and TRBJ2-2; 10 positions match TRBD1. There are 14 residues in the CDR3. V was pared by 8 bases and J by 6 bases, with 6 bases of the junction left unmatched. In germline, CDR1 is MNHEY, CDR2 SMNVEV (reference sequence).

CDR3: CASTTGLAGGRPRYEQYF. The CDR3 DNA is TGTGCCAGCACCACGGGACTAGCGGGGGGCCGGCCTAGGTACGAGCAGTACTTC. The chain uses TRBV7-9 and TRBJ2-7, with TRBD2 identical over 15 bases. V was clipped by 7 bases and J by 4 bases; unmatched bases: 14. The germline CDR1 and CDR2 sequences are SEHNR and FQNEAQ (reference sequence). This CDR3 spans 18 amino acids.

On this clone itself: One end of the junction does not line up with germline, which may come from a read error. J is TRBJ2-3 and V is TRBV7-7, with TRBD2 identical over 9 bases. Per the germline V gene, CDR1 is SSHAT and CDR2 is FNYEAQ (reference sequence). The length of the CDR3 is 18 residues. DNA of the CDR3: TGTGCTAGCAGCCCGACTCAGGGCGGGAGGGCCCGCCCTGATACGCAGTATTTT. Translating gives CASSPTQGGRARPDTQYF.

The chain uses TRBV6-5 and TRBJ1-4, with TRBD1 matching 7 bases. The CDR3 is made up of 15 amino acids. The germline V gene encodes CDR1 MNHEY and CDR2 SVGAGI. J lost 8 bases, V lost 2 bases, and 8 bases had no gene match. CDR3 in amino acids: CASSYTRGQGEKLFF. CDR3 nucleotide sequence: TGTGCCAGCAGTTACACGAGGGGGCAGGGGGAAAAACTGTTTTTT.